Each of the 31 T cell receptor beta chains below was sequenced from the same sample in a study of Tregs in tolerant kidney transplant recipients. The data were produced by immunoSEQ multiplex PCR, yet TCRdb's version contains in-frame clones alone and is incomplete. The top ten clones hold around 0.58% of a sample with 100,000 to 150,000 clones, 92% of them seen once. Material: CD4+ T cells from blood. Receptors originate from a human donor in good health.

The rearrangement links TRBV14 to TRBJ1-2; no firm D call. Trimming cost V 1 base and J 0 bases, with 3 bases left between them. CDR1 is SGHDN and CDR2 is FVKESK in the germline V gene. There are 13 residues in the CDR3. The CDR3 nucleotides are TGTGCCAGCAGCCAAGTAGCTAACTATGGCTACACCTTC. It specifies CASSQVANYGYTF.

The chain combines TRBV29-1 with TRBJ2-5, with no clear D. Trimming removed 8 bases from V and 4 bases from J, with 20 bases in between. The CDR3 length is 14 residues. Germline lookup yields CDR1 SQVTM and CDR2 ANQGSEA. The DNA of the CDR3 is TGCAGCCACGCGCCGGCAGAAGTACGAGAGACCCAGTACTTC. Amino acids: CSHAPAEVRETQYF. The full variable domain, its missing parts supplied by reference TRBV29-1 and TRBJ2-5, is SAVISQKPSRDICQRGTSLTIQCQVDSQVTMMFWYRQQPGQSLTLIATANQGSEATYESGFVIDKFPISRPNLTFSTLTVSNMSPEDSSIYLCSHAPAEVRETQYFGPGTRLLVL.

This sequence joins TRBV7-2 and TRBJ1-1, with 8 bases aligning to TRBD1. The ends lost 1 base at V and 5 bases at J; junction bases unmatched: 6. Germline CDR1 reads SGHTA; CDR2 reads FQGNSA. The CDR3 has 15 amino acids. In nucleotides, the CDR3 is TGTGCCAGCAGCTTAGTGCAGGGGGCGAAGACTGAAGCTTTCTTT. Amino acid sequence: CASSLVQGAKTEAFF.

This clone was counted between two and nine times. The chain couples TRBV5-4 to TRBJ1-1; D unresolved. V was cut by 5 bases and J by 4 bases, with 9 bases left in between. Per the germline V gene, CDR1 is SGHNT and CDR2 is YYREEE (reference sequence). This CDR3 comprises 12 residues. The CDR3 is CASSPESTEAFF. As DNA, the CDR3 is TGTGCCAGCAGTCCTGAATCCACTGAAGCTTTCTTT.

The chain employs TRBV19 and TRBJ1-5, with 9 positions matching TRBD1. Losses at the gene ends were 0 bases for V and 0 bases for J; bases not matched to a gene: 9. The CDR3 is 19 amino acids. Germline assignment: CDR1 LNHDA and CDR2 SQIVND (reference sequence). The CDR3 reads CASSIEGGTGFYSNQPQHF. CDR3 nucleotide sequence: TGTGCCAGTAGTATAGAAGGAGGGACAGGGTTCTATAGCAATCAGCCCCAGCATTTT.

This clone was seen a few times. The chain employs TRBV11-2 and TRBJ1-2, with 10 bases fitting TRBD1. The CDR3 runs 16 residues. The junction had 3 bases not matched to a gene; V was cut back by 2 bases and J by 0 bases. Germline assignment: CDR1 SGHAT and CDR2 FQNNGV. The CDR3 sequence is CASSLPGQGSNYGYTF. DNA of the CDR3: TGTGCCAGCAGCTTACCGGGACAGGGGTCTAACTATGGCTACACCTTC.

The chain links TRBV6-5 to TRBJ1-2; D gene ambiguous. The CDR3 consists of 12 residues. From germline, CDR1 is MNHEY and CDR2 SVGAGI. The CDR3: CGVGSANYGYTF. The CDR3 DNA follows: TGTGGAGTGGGCAGCGCTAACTATGGCTACACCTTC.

Turning to this clone: Sequence at one end of the junction differs from germline and may be a read error. The chain employs TRBV7-6 and TRBJ2-1; D remains ambiguous. Germline V CDR1 and CDR2: SGHVS, FNYEAQ. The CDR3 contains 17 residues. This CDR3 is CASSLGGGMSIYNERFF. The CDR3 coding sequence is TGTGCCAGCAGCTTAGGAGGTGGGATGTCTATCTACAATGAGCGGTTCTTC.

The chain couples TRBV18 to TRBJ2-1, with 14 bases fitting TRBD2. CDR3 length: 16 residues. CDR1 and CDR2 from the germline V gene are KGHSH and LQKENI. V dropped 4 bases and J dropped 7; count of bases not matched to a gene: 6. The CDR3: CASSLPGLAGVNEQFF. For the CDR3, the DNA is TGTGCCAGCTCACTTCCGGGACTAGCGGGAGTAAATGAGCAGTTCTTC.

This clone has a single count. The gene calls are TRBV7-2 and TRBJ2-7, with 7 bases fitting TRBD2. This CDR3 spans 15 amino acids. Germline assignment: CDR1 SGHTA and CDR2 FQGNSA. V was pared by 6 bases and J by 2 bases, with 10 bases of the junction left unmatched. CDR3 protein: CASSPGTTIPYEQYF. The DNA for the CDR3 is TGTGCCAGCAGTCCTGGGACTACCATTCCCTACGAGCAGTACTTC.

The chain recombines TRBV11-2 with TRBJ1-2, with unresolved D. Per germline, CDR1 SGHAT and CDR2 FQNNGV. V was pared by 5 bases and J by 5 bases, with 27 bases between. The CDR3 consists of 18 residues. DNA for the CDR3: TGTGCCAGCAGCGTACCGGGTCCCCGCGTCGCGTCCTTATATGGCTACACCTTC. Its translation: CASSVPGPRVASLYGYTF.

The chain carries TRBV18 and TRBJ1-2, with D possibly matching TRBD1 (6 bases). V shed 3 bases and J shed 2 bases, with 10 bases lying between them. Germline CDR1 and CDR2: KGHSH and LQKENI. The CDR3 contains 14 residues. The CDR3: CASSPGQKNYGYTF. CDR3 coding DNA: TGTGCCAGCTCACCCGGACAGAAGAACTATGGCTACACCTTC.

This clone has a handful of counts. This sequence joins TRBV28 and TRBJ1-5, with 7 bases lining up with TRBD1. With 3 bases clipped from V and 0 bases from J, the junction kept 8 bases outside the gene matches. The germline gives CDR1 MDHEN, CDR2 SYDVKM. CDR3 length: 17 amino acids. Written as DNA, the CDR3 is TGTGCCAGCAGTTTGTGGGACAGCACGTATAGCAATCAGCCCCAGCATTTT. Its translation is CASSLWDSTYSNQPQHF.

This CDR3 is CASSLFGSGNTDTQYF. CDR3 coding DNA: TGCGCCAGCAGCTTGTTCGGAAGCGGGAACACAGATACGCAGTATTTT. The J gene is TRBJ2-3, the V gene TRBV5-1; TRBD2 aligns across 7 bases. The CDR3 extends over 16 amino acids. Per germline, CDR1 SGHRS and CDR2 YFSETQ. The ends lost 1 base at V and 2 bases at J; junction bases unmatched: 7.

CDR3 region: CASSLATGLFEKLFF. CDR3 in DNA: TGTGCCAGCAGCTTAGCGACAGGGCTGTTTGAAAAACTGTTTTTT. The chain carries TRBV7-9 and TRBJ1-4, with TRBD1 matching 7 bases. The CDR3 has 15 amino acids. CDR1 and CDR2 (germline): SEHNR, FQNEAQ (reference sequence). The V segment lost 0 bases and the J segment 7 bases; nucleotides outside the gene matches: 5.

This chain links TRBV9 with TRBJ2-3; a weak D match, TRBD1 (6 bases). V lost 4 bases, J lost 1 base, and 13 bases lay in between. The germline CDR1 and CDR2 sequences are SGDLS and YYNGEE. CDR3 size: 15 residues. For the CDR3, the DNA is TGTGCCAGCAGCTTGAAGGGGGTAGGCACAGATACGCAGTATTTT. It encodes CASSLKGVGTDTQYF.

V is TRBV5-1 and J is TRBJ1-5; a possible D gene is TRBD1 (5 bases). There are 16 residues in the CDR3. The germline V and J ends were trimmed by 4 bases and 0 bases, with 14 bases remaining between them. Germline V CDR1 and CDR2: SGHRS, YFSETQ. CDR3 protein: CASSLVGGNSNQPQHF. The CDR3, as DNA: TGCGCCAGCAGCCTTGTCGGGGGGAATAGCAATCAGCCCCAGCATTTT.

The chain recombines TRBV30 with TRBJ2-6, with no clear D. The CDR3 is 14 residues long. Trimming pared 0 bases from V and 3 bases from J, leaving 6 bases between. The germline CDR1 and CDR2 sequences are GTSNPN and SVGIG (reference sequence). This CDR3 reads CAWSVGGGANVLTF. The CDR3 coding sequence is TGTGCCTGGAGTGTGGGTGGTGGGGCCAACGTCCTGACTTTC.

The CDR3 sequence is CASSITPLLSTDTQYF. Written as DNA, the CDR3 is TGTGCCAGTAGTATCACTCCCCTACTGAGCACAGATACGCAGTATTTT. The chain joins TRBV19 to TRBJ2-3, with no clear D. V dropped 3 bases and J dropped 0 bases, with 13 bases sitting between them. This CDR3 has 16 residues. Germline CDR1 is LNHDA and CDR2 is SQIVND (reference sequence).

V is TRBV5-1 and J is TRBJ2-1, with a tentative D call TRBD2 (6 bases). The CDR3 runs 13 residues. Per germline, CDR1 SGHRS and CDR2 YFSETQ. Between the trimmed V and J ends, which lost 4 bases and 7 bases, there was a span of 12 bases. In DNA, the CDR3 is TGCGCCAGCAGCCCGTCACTAGCAAATGAGCAGTTCTTC. It yields the protein CASSPSLANEQFF.

The rearrangement joins TRBV6-5 to TRBJ1-1; D remains unclear. Germline V CDR1 and CDR2: MNHEY, SVGAGI. This CDR3 is built from 14 residues. Trimming removed 2 bases from V and 0 bases from J, with 7 bases in between. The CDR3 region has the DNA TGTGCCAGCAGTTACGGGAACTTGAACACTGAAGCTTTCTTT. It translates to CASSYGNLNTEAFF.

This clone has just a few counts. This sequence joins TRBV18 and TRBJ2-5; D remains unclear. Germline V gene sequence: CDR1 KGHSH, CDR2 LQKENI. This CDR3 region has 14 residues. The germline V and J ends were trimmed by 3 bases and 5 bases, with 13 bases remaining between them. CDR3 residues: CASSPWGSRETQYF. CDR3 DNA sequence: TGTGCCAGCTCACCCTGGGGTAGCCGGGAGACCCAGTACTTC.

The gene calls are TRBV6-6 and TRBJ1-1; D call uncertain. The CDR3 is 13 residues long. V was clipped by 8 bases and J by 3 bases, with 13 bases between them. Per germline, CDR1 MNHNY and CDR2 SVGAGI (reference sequence). CDR3 amino acids: CASGTGGHTEAFF. CDR3 nucleotide sequence: TGTGCCAGCGGCACTGGAGGGCACACTGAAGCTTTCTTT.

The V gene is TRBV11-2, the J gene TRBJ1-2; 7 nucleotides match TRBD1. The CDR3 totals 15 residues. The trim removed 5 bases at V and 3 bases at J, leaving 9 bases unmatched. In germline, CDR1 is SGHAT, CDR2 FQNNGV. CDR3 DNA: TGTGCCAGCAGCCGAGGACAAGGGGGCGACTATGGCTACACCTTC. This encodes CASSRGQGGDYGYTF.

The V and J genes are TRBV27 and TRBJ2-3, with 8 bases lining up with TRBD2. The germline CDR1 and CDR2 sequences are MNHEY and SMNVEV (reference sequence). Losses at the gene ends were 4 bases for V and 5 bases for J; bases not matched to a gene: 8. The CDR3 is 15 residues long. The CDR3, as DNA: TGTGCCAGCAGTTCCCGGGGGGGAATTAGAGATACGCAGTATTTT. Translating it yields CASSSRGGIRDTQYF.

The chain combines TRBV5-1 with TRBJ1-4, with a tentative D call TRBD1 (5 bases). Germline CDR1 and CDR2: SGHRS and YFSETQ. The CDR3 covers 14 residues. The V end lost 3 bases, the J end lost 6 bases, and 12 bases lay between the germline ends. CDR3 protein: CASSSRVGDEKLFF. Written as DNA, the CDR3 is TGCGCCAGCAGCTCCAGGGTGGGTGATGAAAAACTGTTTTTT. The full variable domain, in which reference TRBV5-1 and TRBJ1-4 provide the parts outside the CDR3, is KAGVTQTPRYLIKTRGQQVTLSCSPISGHRSVSWYQQTPGQGLQFLFEYFSETQRNKGNFPGRFSGRQFSNSRSEMNVSTLELGDSALYLCASSSRVGDEKLFFGSGTQLSVL.

V usage is TRBV27 and J usage is TRBJ1-5, with D perhaps TRBD1 (5 bases). This CDR3 is 14 amino acids long. Trimming removed 6 bases from V and 3 bases from J, with 12 bases in between. Germline lookup yields CDR1 MNHEY and CDR2 SMNVEV (reference sequence). The CDR3 protein is CASRPGRLNQPQHF. Written as DNA, the CDR3 is TGTGCCAGCAGACCGGGACGGCTCAATCAGCCCCAGCATTTT.

The chain joins TRBV7-9 to TRBJ2-1; tentatively, D is TRBD1 (6 bases). The CDR3 length is 14 residues. Germline V gene data show CDR1 as SEHNR and CDR2 as FQNEAQ (reference sequence). Trimming stripped 5 bases from V and 14 bases from J, with 22 bases between. CDR3 protein: CASSVMASVKGEFF. The DNA for the CDR3 is TGTGCCAGCAGCGTAATGGCCTCGGTAAAGGGGGAGTTCTTC.

In this sample, this clone turned up once. CDR3 amino acids: CASSLRGSGTGELFF. Here the CDR3 DNA reads TGTGCCAGCAGCTTAAGGGGCTCCGGCACCGGGGAGCTGTTTTTT. The chain combines TRBV7-3 with TRBJ2-2; perhaps TRBD1 as D (5 bases). Germline CDR1 and CDR2: SGHTA and FQGTGA. V lost 1 base to trimming and J lost 4 bases, with 10 bases between them. The CDR3 has 15 amino acids.

The J gene is TRBJ1-1, the V gene TRBV11-2; D might be TRBD1 (5 bases). CDR1 is SGHAT, CDR2 FQNNGV, per germline. V was clipped by 3 bases and J by 4 bases, with 9 bases between them. There are 13 residues in the CDR3. The CDR3 coding sequence is TGTGCCAGCAGCTTTAAGGGGCTCACTGAAGCTTTCTTT. Translation: CASSFKGLTEAFF.

This clone was found once. CDR3: CAIKYLRGGRSYNEQFF. CDR3 DNA: TGTGCCATCAAATATCTCCGCGGGGGAAGGTCCTACAATGAGCAGTTCTTC. The rearrangement joins TRBV10-3 to TRBJ2-1, with 7 positions matching TRBD2. Germline CDR1 is ENHRY and CDR2 is SYGVKD. Losses at the gene ends were 7 bases for V and 1 base for J; bases not matched to a gene: 13. The CDR3 is 17 amino acids.